Reported below is one TCR beta chain. The antigen is undetermined. CDR1 and CDR2 (germline): SGHRS, YFSETQ. V was pared by 4 bases and J by 7 bases, with 14 bases between. This CDR3 region has 14 residues. Clones were sequenced by immunoSEQ multiplex PCR, and TCRdb holds only the in-frame ones, with some missing. The profile shows 100,000 or so clones, roughly 90% of them singletons. The sample is drawn from a study of T cells in localized non-small cell lung cancer. Points from the study as a whole: Across samples, adjacent lung featured a median around 57 of the top 100 tumor clones. Adjacent uninvolved lung tissue had the highest T cell clonality, exceeding tumor.

The clonotype comes from a woman aged 40-75 years with stage II squamous cell lung carcinoma. This sample comprised PBMCs, obtained before any cancer treatment. The gene calls are TRBV5-1 and TRBJ1-4, with D unclear. The CDR3, as DNA: TGCGCCAGCAGCACTGGGCAGCGGGGTGAAAAACTGTTTTTT. This encodes CASSTGQRGEKLFF. The whole variable domain, remainder taken from reference TRBV5-1 and TRBJ1-4, is KAGVTQTPRYLIKTRGQQVTLSCSPISGHRSVSWYQQTPGQGLQFLFEYFSETQRNKGNFPGRFSGRQFSNSRSEMNVSTLELGDSALYLCASSTGQRGEKLFFGSGTQLSVL.